Below are 14 T cell receptor beta chains sequenced from a single sample in a study of blood T cell repertoires in COVID-19. Measured with immunoSEQ multiplex PCR; TCRdb has only the in-frame clones, and not every one. The sample lists approximately 270,000 clones; around 90% were seen once. Sequencing used PBMCs or T cells enriched from blood (not recorded which). All receptors come from a human donor in a cohort exposed to, infected with or recovered from COVID-19 (not recorded which). The donor label of this sample is uncertain.

V and J are TRBV29-1 and TRBJ2-7, with D tentatively TRBD1 (6 bases). With 6 bases removed from V and 2 bases from J, the gap between germline ends came to 11 bases. In germline, CDR1 is SQVTM, CDR2 ANQGSEA. The CDR3 runs to 12 residues. The CDR3 region is CSVRDRTYEQYF. CDR3 coding DNA: TGCAGCGTACGAGACAGGACCTACGAGCAGTACTTC.

The CDR3 is CASSLVRGGTEAFF. The CDR3 DNA sequence: TGTGCCAGCAGCTTAGTCCGGGGGGGTACTGAAGCTTTCTTT. The chain couples TRBV11-2 to TRBJ1-1; D may be TRBD1 (5 bases). Trimming took 1 base from V and 5 from J, leaving 11 bases between them. The CDR3 consists of 14 residues. Germline V gene data show CDR1 as SGHAT and CDR2 as FQNNGV.

V is TRBV5-1 and J is TRBJ1-2, with D maybe TRBD1 (5 bases). Germline V gene data show CDR1 as SGHRS and CDR2 as YFSETQ. CDR3 length: 13 residues. With 0 bases removed from V and 4 bases from J, the gap between germline ends came to 7 bases. CDR3 sequence (DNA): TGCGCCAGCAGCTTGGAGACAGTCTATGGCTACACCTTC. It yields the protein CASSLETVYGYTF.

V usage is TRBV19 and J usage is TRBJ1-4; TRBD1 matches 8 bases. CDR3 length equals 15 residues. Germline V gene data show CDR1 as LNHDA and CDR2 as SQIVND (reference sequence). J was trimmed by 8 bases and V by 5 bases; bases with no gene match: 10. Here the CDR3 DNA reads TGTGCCAGTAGTTCATCCGGGACAGGAGAGGAAAAACTGTTTTTT. It codes for CASSSSGTGEEKLFF. Combining the CDR3 with reference TRBV19 and TRBJ1-4 gives the whole variable domain DGGITQSPKYLFRKEGQNVTLSCEQNLNHDAMYWYRQDPGQGLRLIYYSQIVNDFQKGDIAEGYSVSREKKESFPLTVTSAQKNPTAFYLCASSSSGTGEEKLFFGSGTQLSVL.

The CDR3: CASNRGQGGGELFF. In DNA, the CDR3 is TGTGCCAGCAACCGCGGACAGGGAGGCGGGGAGCTGTTTTTT. The chain combines TRBV7-3 with TRBJ2-2, with 8 positions matching TRBD1. This CDR3 comprises 14 residues. The V segment lost 7 bases and the J segment 7 bases; nucleotides outside the gene matches: 8. Germline V gene data show CDR1 as SGHTA and CDR2 as FQGTGA.

The chain couples TRBV7-3 to TRBJ2-5; 7 positions agree with TRBD1. Germline trimming cut 0 bases from V and 1 base from J; bases unmatched to any gene: 2. The germline V gene encodes CDR1 SGHTA and CDR2 FQGTGA. The CDR3 extends over 15 amino acids. The CDR3 sequence is CASSLTGTAQETQYF. CDR3 in DNA: TGTGCCAGCAGCTTAACCGGGACAGCCCAAGAGACCCAGTACTTC.

The chain uses TRBV10-3 and TRBJ1-5, with 9 nucleotides matching TRBD1. CDR1 is ENHRY, CDR2 SYGVKD, per germline. This CDR3 is built from 16 residues. The J segment lost 3 bases and the V segment lost 2 bases, leaving 5 bases of the junction unmatched. The CDR3, as DNA: TGTGCCATCAGTGAGGGACAGGGGAGTAACAATCAGCCCCAGCATTTT. It encodes CAISEGQGSNNQPQHF.

V is TRBV11-2 and J is TRBJ1-6, with TRBD1 matching over 9 bases. V lost 1 base, J lost 6 bases, and 1 base stayed unmatched. Germline V gives CDR1 SGHAT, CDR2 FQNNGV. This CDR3 has 15 residues. CDR3 DNA: TGTGCCAGCAGCTTAGGGGACAGGGCTAATTCACCCCTCCACTTT. It specifies CASSLGDRANSPLHF.

This rearrangement joins TRBV12-5 to TRBJ2-3, with 10 bases aligning to TRBD2. Germline V CDR1 and CDR2: LGHNT, FRNRAP. V shed 1 base, J shed 3 bases, and the junction held 1 base outside the gene matches. This CDR3 is built from 15 residues. The CDR3 region is CASGLGGLATDTQYF. Written as DNA, the CDR3 is TGTGCTAGTGGTTTGGGGGGACTAGCGACAGATACGCAGTATTTT.

J is TRBJ1-2 and V is TRBV19; no clear D gene. Germline V gene sequence: CDR1 LNHDA, CDR2 SQIVND (reference sequence). Trimming took 8 bases from V and 2 from J, leaving 9 bases between them. The CDR3 extends over 12 amino acids. CDR3 region: CASLAANYGYTF. CDR3 bases: TGTGCCAGTCTGGCGGCGAACTATGGCTACACCTTC.

This clone was observed a handful of times. This chain's CDR3 is CASRDRGATNEKLFF. CDR3 bases: TGTGCCAGCAGGGACAGGGGGGCAACTAATGAAAAACTGTTTTTT. The chain has TRBV6-5 and TRBJ1-4, with TRBD1 identical over 10 bases. Germline loops: CDR1 MNHEY, CDR2 SVGAGI. The CDR3 consists of 15 residues. After removal of 6 bases from V and 0 bases from J, the junction contained 1 base not matched to a gene.

CDR3 in DNA: TGTGCCAGCAGCTTGACTAGCGGGGGCACAGATACGCAGTATTTT. This sequence encodes CASSLTSGGTDTQYF. The chain carries TRBV2 and TRBJ2-3; 11 bases are shared with TRBD2. Germline V lookup: CDR1 SNHLY, CDR2 FYNNEI. Trimming cost V 6 bases and J 1 base; bases outside gene matches: 3. The length of the CDR3 is 15 residues.

The chain couples TRBV6-4 to TRBJ1-1, with a tentative D call TRBD1 (5 bases). V dropped 7 bases and J dropped 4 bases, with 13 bases sitting between them. This CDR3 region has 13 residues. The V gene's germline CDR1 is MRHNA and CDR2 SNTAGT. CDR3 DNA: TGTGCCAGCATGAAAGAAAGGGGCACTGAAGCTTTCTTT. Protein: CASMKERGTEAFF.

The rearrangement uses TRBV18 and TRBJ1-1, with D unresolved. Trimming cost V 3 bases and J 0 bases, with 2 bases left between them. CDR3 length: 12 residues. CDR1 is KGHSH, CDR2 LQKENI, per germline. The CDR3 DNA reads as TGTGCCAGCTCACCTATGAACACTGAAGCTTTCTTT. Protein sequence: CASSPMNTEAFF.